What follows describes a single TCR beta chain. The antigen is not known. A read error may be the cause here, since a much bigger clone is one base away. The ends lost 4 bases at V and 5 bases at J; junction bases unmatched: 2. Germline-derived CDR1 and CDR2 are SGDLS and YYNGEE. This CDR3 region has 14 residues. This sample was taken from a study of response to subunit inactivated influenza vaccine. Study results and limitations: The study's authors posited that every seasonal influenza vaccination enlists few new T cells.

MiXCR was run by TCRdb on the RT-PCR reads, yielding one entry per CDR3 protein. The sample comprises around 190,000 distinct CDR3 sequences, approximately 15% of which are singletons, and approximately 25% rests with the top ten. Sample: CD8+ T cells sorted from PBMCs, taken approximately 5 days after vaccination. The clonotype was recovered from a man aged 45-65 years who received an inactivated influenza vaccine. The chain recombines TRBV9 with TRBJ2-7; 14 nucleotides agree with TRBD2. The CDR3 region is CASSPGLAGDEQYF. The CDR3 region has the DNA TGTGCCAGCAGCCCGGGACTAGCGGGAGACGAGCAGTACTTC. The full variable domain, its missing parts supplied by reference TRBV9 and TRBJ2-7, is DSGVTQTPKHLITATGQRVTLRCSPRSGDLSVYWYQQSLDQGLQFLIQYYNGEERAKGNILERFSAQQFPDLHSELNLSSLELGDSALYFCASSPGLAGDEQYFGPGTRLTVT.